This T cell receptor beta chain was obtained from a study of CD4 and CD8 cells across lung adenocarcinoma regions. This clonotype counts as medium-sized. V lost 4 bases and J 5 bases, leaving 17 bases between the germline ends. The germline gives CDR1 MNHEY, CDR2 SVGAGI. CDR3 length equals 15 residues. Using its own MiXCR run on the PCR reads, TCRdb lists one record per CDR3 protein. The data contain over 7,000 distinct CDR3 sequences, 56% of them singletons. Localized lung adenocarcinoma, a non-small cell lung cancer, affected the donors. Sequenced material: CD4+ T cells from the center of a lung tumor. V gene TRBV6-5 combines with J gene TRBJ2-5, with D possibly TRBD1 on 7 matching bases. This receptor was taken from a female donor with lung adenocarcinoma. The CD4 and CD8 labels of this study may be unreliable. The CDR3 protein is CASSWRSSGGETQYF. CDR3 sequence (DNA): TGTGCCAGCAGTTGGCGCTCTTCAGGGGGGGAGACCCAGTACTTC.